This T cell receptor beta chain comes out of a study of blood T cells in healthy people across ages (dated by TCRdb to the mid-2010s). Turning to the overall study: In model experiments, template switching captured roughly one uniquely barcoded TCR beta cDNA molecule for every two T cells. Using deep sequencing normalized with unique cDNA molecular identifiers, the study measured how TCR beta repertoire diversity changes with age. The donors were split into four age groups: young (average around 15 years), middle-aged (roughly 39), aged (roughly 68) and long-lived (under 85). Donors of different ages were randomly distributed across sequencing lanes to avoid experimental bias. Using the same blood draw, the study looked at two additional independent replicas of 1 million unique cDNA reads for two donors, one aged 18 to 30 and the other aged 80 or older. Overall study outcomes, separate from this receptor: Because the CMV infection status of the donors was unknown, age-related changes in expanded clonotypes may potentially have been confounded. As age increased, observed TCR beta diversity per million T cells dropped in a roughly linear way, and a significant reduction was already evident by age 40. Conclusive comparison of naive and antigen-experienced compartments was prevented by the profiling of bulk unsorted PBMCs. Compared with the aged group, more naive CD4+ T cells, fewer expanded clones and increased TCR diversity were shown by the long-lived group, suggesting age selection. Total diversity estimates from one million sequenced T cells were considered lower bounds and underestimates. Observed TCR beta diversity correlated strongly with the percentage of naive T cells measured by flow cytometry.

This clonotype was counted a few times. Its target antigen remains unknown. Within one base of it there is no much larger clone, and no base qualities were kept. The approximately 39 donors, aged 6 to 90 years, were systemically healthy Caucasian individuals from Russia. Each donor gave roughly 11 milliliters of peripheral blood, drawn into EDTA-treated Vacutainer tubes. PBMCs were isolated by Ficoll-Paque density-gradient centrifugation, with at least 6 million obtained per sample. Total RNA was extracted from PBMCs with Trizol reagent, with at least 6 micrograms obtained per sample. For every donor, an aliquot of PBMCs went through flow cytometry to measure the percentages of naive CD45RAhigh/CD27high T cells. The receptor library was made with 5' RACE. Sequencing was carried out with an Illumina HiSeq 2500. A second PCR of roughly 6 to 12 cycles was run with a J-beta primer mix and a sample-barcoded 5' primer. A unique molecular identifier was introduced onto each TCR beta cDNA molecule by a template-switch 5' adaptor carrying 12 random nucleotides. Each sample yielded at least 3 million CDR3-containing paired-end reads. All of the RNA was converted into first-strand cDNA using the Mint cDNA synthesis kit, with a TRBC-specific oligonucleotide serving as the primer. Following uracil-DNA glycosylase treatment, a first 18-cycle PCR with universal primers M1SS and BC2_uni_R was performed on all cDNA. The paper's data handling went like this. For normalization, 1 million high-quality reads were randomly selected from each sample, with every read carrying a distinct molecular identifier. Reads with shared molecular identifiers were discarded instead of being binned into consensus sequences. MiTCR, with a Q25 quality threshold and the strictest error-elimination algorithm, was used for CDR3 identification, clonotype clustering and error correction. Lower-bound total TCR beta diversity was estimated with a nonparametric unseen species model using Euler transformation. Through fastp at Q25 and MiXCR, TCRdb rebuilt clones from the public reads, retaining in-frame beta chains. When rows share a CDR3 protein, they turn into one entry using the most common DNA and genes. The authors' filters were not applied to this entry. This sample has 700,000 or so distinct CDR3 sequences in its table, and 40% to 45% of those were observed once. 25% to 35% of the sample goes to the ten largest clones.

Looking up the germline V gene yields CDR1 SGHRS and CDR2 YFSETQ. The CDR3 runs 14 residues from the cysteine to the phenylalanine. The retained sequence is limited to the CDR3, 42 bases, with the frame set at the first base. Trimming removed 0 bases from V and 7 bases from J, leaving 14 bases between the germline ends. The chain is made from TRBV5-1 and TRBJ2-7; matching of 5 bases hints at TRBD2 as the D gene. Sequenced material: blood. The receptor was isolated from a man older than 75 in good health. At the DNA level, the sequence is TGCGCCAGCAGCTTGGTTGAGGGTCTGGGGGAGCAGTACTTC. Translated, this gives CASSLVEGLGEQYF.